Presented here are 29 T cell receptor beta chains from one specimen sequenced in a study of lymphopenia after photon versus proton radiotherapy. Clones were sequenced by immunoSEQ multiplex PCR, and TCRdb holds only the in-frame ones, with some missing. The table records 150,000 to 200,000 clones, more than 85% of them present only once. Sample: peripheral blood, taken from a patient treated with photon-based radiotherapy. The receptors here all came from a man in his fifties with gastric cancer.

The CDR3 loop reads CASSKGGGQDQPQHF. The DNA of the CDR3 is TGTGCCAGCAGCAAAGGGGGGGGACAGGATCAGCCCCAGCATTTT. The chain combines TRBV21-1 with TRBJ1-5; the table's D gene call, TRBD1, was not cross checked with the DNA. TRBV21-1 is tagged as a pseudogene. This CDR3 comprises 15 residues.

The rearrangement joins TRBV7-9 to TRBJ2-7, with unresolved D. The CDR3 spans 12 residues. The V gene's germline CDR1 is SEHNR and CDR2 FQNEAQ (reference sequence). Trimming cost V 5 bases and J 4 bases, with 9 bases left between them. The CDR3 protein is CASSLDYYEQYF. DNA for the CDR3: TGTGCCAGCAGCCTTGATTATTACGAGCAGTACTTC.

V gene TRBV7-2 combines with J gene TRBJ1-2; the D gene is possibly TRBD1 (6 bases). CDR1 is SGHTA and CDR2 is FQGNSA in the germline V gene. The CDR3 has 16 residues. V lost 5 bases and J lost 4, with 20 bases in between. In DNA, the CDR3 is TGTGCCAGCAGCCGACGTCAGGGGAGGGAGAGCTATGGCTACACCTTC. It specifies CASSRRQGRESYGYTF.

The V gene is TRBV4-2, the J gene TRBJ1-4; no clear D. This CDR3 contains 13 residues. CDR1 and CDR2 from the germline V gene are LGHNA and YNFKEQ. Between the trimmed V and J ends, which lost 4 bases and 2 bases, there was a span of 5 bases. The CDR3 DNA follows: TGTGCCAGCAGCCCACGCACTAATGAAAAACTGTTTTTT. It translates to CASSPRTNEKLFF.

V is TRBV6-4 and J is TRBJ2-3; no reliable D call. Trimming pared 2 bases from V and 2 bases from J, leaving 5 bases between. The CDR3 totals 13 residues. Per germline, CDR1 MRHNA and CDR2 SNTAGT. The DNA for the CDR3 is TGTGCCAGCAGTGACGGCCCCACAGATACGCAGTATTTT. Translating gives CASSDGPTDTQYF.

The V gene is TRBV28, the J gene TRBJ1-1; TRBD1 matches 7 bases. J gave up 5 bases and V 1 base, and 7 bases lay outside the gene matches. Germline-derived CDR1 and CDR2 are MDHEN and SYDVKM. The CDR3 runs 15 residues. CDR3: CASSLSRTGGTEAFF. The DNA of the CDR3 is TGTGCCAGCAGTTTATCGCGGACAGGAGGTACTGAAGCTTTCTTT.

The chain links TRBV30 to TRBJ1-2; D not resolved. V was shortened by 0 bases and J by 1 base, with 24 bases between the two germline ends. The CDR3 is 19 amino acids. Germline values: CDR1 GTSNPN, CDR2 SVGIG (reference sequence). This CDR3 is CAWSVPRAWMDRDNYGYTF. DNA of the CDR3: TGTGCCTGGAGTGTACCGAGGGCATGGATGGATAGGGATAACTATGGCTACACCTTC.

The gene calls are TRBV28 and TRBJ2-2, with a possible D match to TRBD2 (5 bases). The germline gives CDR1 MDHEN, CDR2 SYDVKM. The CDR3 extends over 12 amino acids. V was cut by 7 bases and J by 4 bases, with 7 bases left in between. The CDR3 DNA is TGTGCCAGCACCCGGGGCACCGGGGAGCTGTTTTTT. Its translation is CASTRGTGELFF.

The chain has TRBV5-4 and TRBJ2-7, with TRBD1 matching over 10 bases. Germline V lookup: CDR1 SGHNT, CDR2 YYREEE (reference sequence). The trim removed 4 bases at V and 0 bases at J, leaving 1 base unmatched. The CDR3 totals 14 residues. The CDR3 here is CASSRTGGSYEQYF. The DNA of the CDR3 is TGTGCCAGCAGCCGGACAGGGGGCTCCTACGAGCAGTACTTC. Based on the CDR3 plus reference TRBV5-4 and TRBJ2-7, the full variable domain is ETGVTQSPTHLIKTRGQQVTLRCSSQSGHNTVSWYQQALGQGPQFIFQYYREEENGRGNFPPRFSGLQFPNYSSELNVNALELDDSALYLCASSRTGGSYEQYFGPGTRLTVT.

At least ten counts were recorded for this clone. The chain has TRBV4-1 and TRBJ1-4; D is perhaps TRBD1 (6 bases). The ends were cut back, 5 bases at V and 0 bases at J, with 13 bases in the middle. The V gene's germline CDR1 is MGHRA and CDR2 YSYEKL. The CDR3 totals 16 residues. CDR3 in amino acids: CASSSPRQATNEKLFF. In DNA form, the CDR3 reads TGCGCCAGCAGCTCGCCACGACAGGCAACTAATGAAAAACTGTTTTTT.

The rearrangement links TRBV7-9 to TRBJ2-3; tentative D call: TRBD2 (5 bases). Looked up from germline, CDR1 is SEHNR and CDR2 is FQNEAQ (reference sequence). This CDR3 comprises 16 residues. V shed 7 bases and J shed 4 bases, with 21 bases lying between them. The CDR3, as DNA: TGTGCCAGCATCCCGGCGCAGCGCGACGGGGCAGATACGCAGTATTTT. It codes for CASIPAQRDGADTQYF.

This chain uses TRBV6-5 with TRBJ1-2; D ambiguous. CDR1 is MNHEY, CDR2 SVGAGI, per germline. This CDR3 comprises 14 residues. V lost 3 bases to trimming and J lost 2 bases, with 10 bases between them. The chain's CDR3 is CASSYSLTNYGYTF. CDR3 coding DNA: TGTGCCAGCAGTTATAGCCTTACCAACTATGGCTACACCTTC.

This chain links TRBV7-2 with TRBJ2-4, with no clear D. The germline CDR1 and CDR2 sequences are SGHTA and FQGNSA. Trimming removed 3 bases at V and 7 bases at J, with 10 bases between. This CDR3 region has 13 residues. In DNA, the CDR3 is TGTGCCAGCAGCTTGCCGTGGGGTAACATTCAGTACTTC. Amino acid sequence: CASSLPWGNIQYF.

This chain uses TRBV30 with TRBJ2-7, with D perhaps matching TRBD2 (6 bases). This CDR3 region has 14 residues. The ends were cut back, 0 bases at V and 2 bases at J, with 11 bases in the middle. Looked up from germline, CDR1 is GTSNPN and CDR2 is SVGIG (reference sequence). The CDR3 DNA reads as TGTGCCTGGAGTGTACGGGGAGGCCCCTACGAGCAGTACTTC. As protein: CAWSVRGGPYEQYF.

This chain uses TRBV7-3 with TRBJ2-7; D unresolved. The CDR3 consists of 14 residues. Germline V gene sequence: CDR1 SGHTA, CDR2 FQGTGA. V was shortened by 5 bases and J by 5 bases, with 16 bases between the two germline ends. CDR3 coding DNA: TGTGCCAGCAGCCTTACGCCAATTGAGCACGAGCAGTACTTC. This gives the protein CASSLTPIEHEQYF.

This chain joins TRBV28 and TRBJ1-4; D unclear. Germline loops: CDR1 MDHEN, CDR2 SYDVKM. V was clipped by 5 bases and J by 5 bases, with 12 bases between them. This CDR3 is built from 14 residues. CDR3 residues: CASSRSLGNEKLFF. Here the CDR3 DNA reads TGTGCCAGCAGTCGGTCTTTGGGCAATGAAAAACTGTTTTTT.

The rearrangement links TRBV5-1 to TRBJ2-7, with 8 bases matching TRBD2. The CDR3 sequence is 16 residues long. Germline lookup yields CDR1 SGHRS and CDR2 YFSETQ. V gave up 0 bases and J gave up 2 bases; unmatched junction bases: 7. The CDR3, as DNA: TGCGCCAGCAGCTTGGCTGCGGGAGGCCTACCCTACGAGCAGTACTTC. The encoded protein is CASSLAAGGLPYEQYF.

The rearrangement joins TRBV14 to TRBJ2-1; TRBD2 aligns across 8 bases. The CDR3 sequence is 17 residues long. In germline, CDR1 is SGHDN, CDR2 FVKESK. V shed 1 base, J shed 1 base, and the junction held 6 bases outside the gene matches. CDR3 in DNA: TGTGCCAGCAGCCAAGGATTAAGCGGGAGTTCCTACAATGAGCAGTTCTTC. This sequence encodes CASSQGLSGSSYNEQFF. The complete variable domain, with remaining parts taken from reference TRBV14 and TRBJ2-1, reads EAGVTQFPSHSVIEKGQTVTLRCDPISGHDNLYWYRRVMGKEIKFLLHFVKESKQDESGMPNNRFLAERTGGTYSTLKVQPAELEDSGVYFCASSQGLSGSSYNEQFFGPGTRLTVL.

This clone was counted ten times or more. CDR3 region: CASSEGGAGGPTDTQYF. In DNA form, the CDR3 reads TGTGCCAGCAGTGAGGGAGGCGCGGGAGGGCCTACAGATACGCAGTATTTT. The chain employs TRBV6-4 and TRBJ2-3, with 9 bases matching TRBD2. The CDR3 sequence is 17 residues long. The germline CDR1 and CDR2 sequences are MRHNA and SNTAGT. With V trimmed by 3 bases and J by 3 bases, 10 bases remained unmatched.

The CDR3 nucleotides are TGTGCCAGCAGCTTGGCCGGCAGCAGGGGCTACAATGAGCAGTTCTTC. This encodes CASSLAGSRGYNEQFF. The V call is TRBV5-4, the J call TRBJ2-1, with D possibly TRBD1 on 6 matching bases. Looked up from germline, CDR1 is SGHNT and CDR2 is YYREEE (reference sequence). The CDR3 consists of 16 residues. Between the trimmed V and J ends, which lost 0 bases and 3 bases, there was a span of 13 bases.

The CDR3 loop is CASSSTGGPYEQYF. Written as DNA, the CDR3 is TGTGCCAGCAGCTCGACAGGGGGCCCCTACGAGCAGTACTTC. The chain combines TRBV7-6 with TRBJ2-7, with 10 bases aligning to TRBD1. Germline lookup yields CDR1 SGHVS and CDR2 FNYEAQ. J gave up 2 bases and V 4 bases, and 2 bases lay outside the gene matches. This CDR3 has 14 amino acids.

This chain connects TRBV2 to TRBJ1-1; D not certain. Per germline, CDR1 SNHLY and CDR2 FYNNEI. V was clipped by 6 bases and J by 3 bases, with 11 bases between them. The CDR3 runs 13 residues. The DNA of the CDR3 is TGTGCCAGCAGAGGAGGGATTCACACTGAAGCTTTCTTT. It codes for CASRGGIHTEAFF.

This chain uses TRBV7-7 with TRBJ2-1; 9 bases align to TRBD2. The germline V gene encodes CDR1 SSHAT and CDR2 FNYEAQ (reference sequence). V dropped 3 bases and J dropped 7; count of bases not matched to a gene: 7. The CDR3 is 15 residues long. CDR3 coding DNA: TGTGCCAGCAGCTTTAGCGGGAGCGTTGTTAATGAGCAGTTCTTC. As protein: CASSFSGSVVNEQFF. Full variable domain (outside the CDR3, taken from reference TRBV7-7 and TRBJ2-1): GAGVSQSPRYKVTKRGQDVTLRCDPISSHATLYWYQQALGQGPEFLTYFNYEAQPDKSGLPSDRFSAERPEGSISTLTIQRTEQRDSAMYRCASSFSGSVVNEQFFGPGTRLTVL.

This clone appeared a single time. This chain joins TRBV4-3 and TRBJ2-4; 8 positions match TRBD1. The CDR3 contains 16 residues. CDR1 and CDR2 from the germline V gene are LGHNA and YSLEER. Trimming removed 4 bases from V and 7 bases from J; junction bases left unmatched: 12. Written as DNA, the CDR3 is TGCGCCAGCAGCCGAACACAGGGGGTTGAGAGGAACATTCAGTACTTC. Its protein product is CASSRTQGVERNIQYF.

The gene calls are TRBV4-2 and TRBJ1-2; a possible D gene is TRBD1 (5 bases). V lost 3 bases, J lost 3 bases, and 17 bases lay in between. This CDR3 contains 16 residues. Germline V CDR1 and CDR2: LGHNA, YNFKEQ. CDR3 DNA: TGTGCCAGCAGCCAGCCGGGACGGCCGCAAGACTATGGCTACACCTTC. Protein sequence: CASSQPGRPQDYGYTF.

The chain carries TRBV9 and TRBJ2-7, with TRBD1 matching 9 bases. This CDR3 spans 13 amino acids. Germline lookup yields CDR1 SGDLS and CDR2 YYNGEE. Losses at the gene ends were 4 bases for V and 3 bases for J; bases not matched to a gene: 2. CDR3 in DNA: TGTGCCAGCAGCCCGGGACAGGGCTACGAGCAGTACTTC. Amino acid sequence: CASSPGQGYEQYF.

J is TRBJ2-7 and V is TRBV4-1; 9 positions agree with TRBD1. The germline CDR1 and CDR2 sequences are MGHRA and YSYEKL. CDR3 length: 15 amino acids. The J segment lost 7 bases and the V segment lost 3 bases, leaving 10 bases of the junction unmatched. This CDR3 reads CASSQATGGVREQYF. The CDR3 DNA is TGCGCCAGCAGCCAGGCGACAGGGGGTGTAAGGGAGCAGTACTTC.

The chain employs TRBV7-3 and TRBJ1-1; 7 nucleotides align to TRBD1. V shed 2 bases and J 3 bases; nucleotides not matched to a gene: 3. The CDR3 sequence is 14 residues long. Germline CDR1 SGHTA, CDR2 FQGTGA. CDR3 in amino acids: CASSLGQGDTEAFF. The CDR3 DNA follows: TGTGCCAGCAGCTTAGGGCAGGGGGACACTGAAGCTTTCTTT.

The V and J genes are TRBV18 and TRBJ1-2; TRBD1 might be the D (5 bases). The CDR3 is made up of 15 amino acids. V gave up 0 bases and J gave up 3 bases, with 11 bases separating them. The V gene's germline CDR1 is KGHSH and CDR2 LQKENI. CDR3 residues: CASSPPNRGDYGYTF. The CDR3 nucleotides read TGTGCCAGCTCACCACCCAACCGGGGCGACTATGGCTACACCTTC.